The text below deals with one T cell receptor beta chain. TCRdb keeps only in-frame clones here, not all; method: immunoSEQ multiplex PCR. The sample contains around 150,000 clones, roughly 92% of which appear only once. This record comes from a study of T cell responses to AZD1222 COVID-19 vaccine. Study-level background: Analysis merged second doses at about 4 or about 12 weeks.

Trimming removed 5 bases from V and 3 bases from J; junction bases left unmatched: 13. CDR1 and CDR2 from the germline V gene are SGHAT and FQNNGV. The CDR3 extends over 17 amino acids. The starting material was peripheral blood, obtained on day 0 of AZD1222 vaccination. The gene calls are TRBV11-2 and TRBJ2-7; TRBD2 aligns across 10 bases. The source is an adult in good health. This CDR3 is CASSPARASGRNYEQYF. DNA of the CDR3: TGTGCCAGCAGCCCTGCCCGGGCTAGCGGGAGAAACTACGAGCAGTACTTC.